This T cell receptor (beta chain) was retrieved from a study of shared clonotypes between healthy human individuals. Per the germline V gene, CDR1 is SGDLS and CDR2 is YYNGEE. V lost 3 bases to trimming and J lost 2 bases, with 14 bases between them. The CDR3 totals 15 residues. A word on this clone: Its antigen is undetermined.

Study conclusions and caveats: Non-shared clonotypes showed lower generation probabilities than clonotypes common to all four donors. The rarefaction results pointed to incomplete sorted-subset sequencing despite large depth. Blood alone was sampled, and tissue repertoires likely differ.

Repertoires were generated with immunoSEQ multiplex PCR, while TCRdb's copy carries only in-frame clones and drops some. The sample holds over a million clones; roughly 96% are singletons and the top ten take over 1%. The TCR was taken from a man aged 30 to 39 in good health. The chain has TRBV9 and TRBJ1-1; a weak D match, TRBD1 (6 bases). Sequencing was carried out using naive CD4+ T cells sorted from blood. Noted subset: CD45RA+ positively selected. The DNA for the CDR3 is TGTGCCAGCAGCGCCCCCCCGGGACACAACACTGAAGCTTTCTTT. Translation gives CASSAPPGHNTEAFF.